This T cell receptor beta chain came from a study of blood T cell repertoires in COVID-19. As for the study in general: The origin of the acute and convalescent COVID-19 samples was the United States, Italy and Spain. T cells, B-cell-depleted T cells, or PBMCs supplied cDNA or gDNA.

How the authors handled the data: Amplification of reference gene primers provided the estimated nucleated cell counts. Data came from immunoSEQ multiplex PCR; TCRdb stores just in-frame clones and leaves some out. V and J calls and clone size come straight from that table; D and trimming were deduced from the DNA. Altogether about 140,000 clones are present, approximately 83% being singletons, with the ten largest covering 3.5% to 4.5%. Germline lookup yields CDR1 SGHTA and CDR2 FQGTGA. The V and J ends lost 3 bases and 7 bases, in that order; junction bases with no gene match: 17. CDR3 length equals 19 residues.

This clonotype was obtained from a woman aged 55-75 years with acute or convalescent COVID-19. Sequenced input: peripheral blood. V and J are TRBV7-3 and TRBJ2-2, with 10 positions matching TRBD1. Here the CDR3 DNA reads TGTGCCAGCAGCTTTACACCGGTTGGGACAGGGGATAGGAACGGGGAGCTGTTTTTT. It specifies CASSFTPVGTGDRNGELFF.